This paragraph covers one T cell receptor beta chain sequence. The identical CDR3 is also encoded by other nucleotide sequences in the sample. The trim removed 2 bases at V and 6 bases at J, leaving 6 bases unmatched. This CDR3 is built from 14 residues. Germline CDR1 is SGHRS and CDR2 is YFSETQ. Per the original data handling: The assay estimated nucleated cells by amplifying reference gene primers. This table comes from immunoSEQ multiplex PCR, and its TCRdb copy is limited to in-frame clones, with some not included. V, J and clone size derive from that table, while D and trimming were established from the DNA sequence. The table shows roughly 200,000 clones, with around 84% occurring only once. The source of the sample is a study of blood T cell repertoires in COVID-19. Participants were aged roughly 18 to 89 years from roughly 26 US areas.

This rearrangement joins TRBV5-1 to TRBJ2-7, with 9 bases matching TRBD1. The TCR comes from a man between 40 and 49 years old who had recovered from COVID-19. The sequencing sample was made of PBMCs or T cells enriched from blood (not recorded which). Written as DNA, the CDR3 is TGCGCCAGCAGCTTAGAGGGACAGGGTGGCGAGCAGTACTTC. Amino acid sequence: CASSLEGQGGEQYF.